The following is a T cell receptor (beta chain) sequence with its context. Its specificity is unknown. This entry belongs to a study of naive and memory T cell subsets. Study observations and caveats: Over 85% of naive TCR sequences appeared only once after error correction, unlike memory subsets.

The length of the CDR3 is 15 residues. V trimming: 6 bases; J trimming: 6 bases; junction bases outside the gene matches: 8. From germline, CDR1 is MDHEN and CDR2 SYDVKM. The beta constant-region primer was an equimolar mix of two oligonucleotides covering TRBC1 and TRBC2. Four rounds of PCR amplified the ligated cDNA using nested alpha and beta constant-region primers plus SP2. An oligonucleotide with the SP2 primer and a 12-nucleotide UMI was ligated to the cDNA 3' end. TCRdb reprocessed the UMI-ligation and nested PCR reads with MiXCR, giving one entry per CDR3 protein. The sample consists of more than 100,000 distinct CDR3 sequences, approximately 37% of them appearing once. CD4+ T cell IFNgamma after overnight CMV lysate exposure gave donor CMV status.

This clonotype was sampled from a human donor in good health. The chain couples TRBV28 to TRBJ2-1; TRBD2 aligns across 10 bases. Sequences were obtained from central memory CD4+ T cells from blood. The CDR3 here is CASRVGLAGVNEQFF. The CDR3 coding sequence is TGTGCCAGCAGGGTAGGCCTAGCGGGAGTCAATGAGCAGTTCTTC.